This TCR beta chain was captured by sequencing in a study of T cell responses to AZD1222 COVID-19 vaccine. Method: immunoSEQ multiplex PCR; TCRdb's copy keeps in-frame clones and lacks some. The repertoire holds about 260,000 clones, with more than 85% as singletons. The sequence derives from an adult in good health. Specimen: peripheral blood, collected on day 0 of AZD1222 vaccination.

Written as DNA, the CDR3 is TGTGCCAGCAGCAAGAGGGAGGGTATAGTCTACGAGCAGTACTTC. This sequence encodes CASSKREGIVYEQYF. The chain recombines TRBV11-3 with TRBJ2-7; 7 nucleotides align to TRBD2. Germline CDR1 and CDR2: SGHNT and YENEEA. V gave up 5 bases and J gave up 3 bases; unmatched junction bases: 10. The CDR3 has 15 amino acids.